Listed below are T cell receptor beta chains from one sample, sequenced in a study of CD8 T cells in ankylosing spondylitis. TCRdb called the 5' RACE reads again in MiXCR, with one record for every CDR3 protein. The table has about 150,000 distinct CDR3 sequences, roughly a third seen once; the top ten hold approximately 6%. The specimen was synovial fluid, either unsorted or a sorted T cell fraction (not recorded which). These TCRs come from a male donor with ankylosing spondylitis. CDR3s include the opening cysteine and the closing phenylalanine or tryptophan. Fields, in order: V gene, J gene, D gene, CDR3 length, clone size, CDR3 DNA, CDR3 protein. D genes are given only for firm matches. Clone size appears in some rows only: once, few, many, or a class for an expanded clone.

v_call: TRBV20-1
j_call: TRBJ2-1
d_call: .
cdr3_length: 13
clone_size: few
cdr3_nt: TGCAGTGCTGAGGAGGGGGCGCGGGATGAGCAGTTCTTC
cdr3_aa: CSAEEGARDEQFF

v_call: TRBV6-2/TRBV6-3
j_call: TRBJ2-1
d_call: TRBD2
cdr3_length: 18
clone_size: once
cdr3_nt: TGTGCCAGCAGTCCCTTATTGACTAGCGGGAGGAGTCGAAATGAGCAGTTCTTC
cdr3_aa: CASSPLLTSGRSRNEQFF

v_call: TRBV10-2
j_call: TRBJ1-4
d_call: .
cdr3_length: 14
clone_size: .
cdr3_nt: TGCGCCAGCAGAGGTGACGAAACGGGTGAAAAACTGTTTTTT
cdr3_aa: CASRGDETGEKLFF

v_call: TRBV6-1
j_call: TRBJ1-4
d_call: TRBD1
cdr3_length: 15
clone_size: .
cdr3_nt: TGTGCCAGCAGTGGCAGACAGGGGTCTAATGAAAAACTGTTTTTT
cdr3_aa: CASSGRQGSNEKLFF

v_call: TRBV5-6
j_call: TRBJ1-4
d_call: .
cdr3_length: 13
clone_size: .
cdr3_nt: TGTGCCAGCAGCCGACAAGTGGGGGAAAAACTGTTTTTT
cdr3_aa: CASSRQVGEKLFF

v_call: TRBV28
j_call: TRBJ1-2
d_call: .
cdr3_length: 13
clone_size: .
cdr3_nt: TGTGCCAGCAGTTTAGTGGGAAACTATGGCTACACCTTC
cdr3_aa: CASSLVGNYGYTF

v_call: TRBV9
j_call: TRBJ1-3
d_call: .
cdr3_length: 12
clone_size: few
cdr3_nt: TGTGCCAGCAGTGACACAGGGAACACCATATATTTT
cdr3_aa: CASSDTGNTIYF

v_call: TRBV27
j_call: TRBJ1-5
d_call: .
cdr3_length: 15
clone_size: .
cdr3_nt: TGTGCCAGCAGTCCACAGGGATCTGGCAATCAGCCCCAGCATTTT
cdr3_aa: CASSPQGSGNQPQHF

v_call: TRBV28
j_call: TRBJ2-7
d_call: .
cdr3_length: 14
clone_size: .
cdr3_nt: TGTGCCAGCAGGGGCGTGTCGGACTCCTACGAGCAGTACTTC
cdr3_aa: CASRGVSDSYEQYF

v_call: TRBV2
j_call: TRBJ2-2
d_call: .
cdr3_length: 15
clone_size: .
cdr3_nt: TGTGCCAGCACTAAAGGACAGCCGGGGCCCGGGGAGCTGTTTTTT
cdr3_aa: CASTKGQPGPGELFF

v_call: TRBV5-1
j_call: TRBJ2-1
d_call: .
cdr3_length: 15
clone_size: .
cdr3_nt: TGCGCCAGCAGGAAGCGAGAAAGCTCCTACAATGAGCAGTTCTTC
cdr3_aa: CASRKRESSYNEQFF

v_call: TRBV6-5
j_call: TRBJ1-6
d_call: TRBD1
cdr3_length: 16
clone_size: few
cdr3_nt: TGTGCCAGCAGTTCAAGCCAAGACAGGGGCCTTTCACCCCTCCACTTT
cdr3_aa: CASSSSQDRGLSPLHF

v_call: TRBV9
j_call: TRBJ1-3
d_call: .
cdr3_length: 14
clone_size: .
cdr3_nt: TGTGCCAGCAGCGCCGACAACTCTGGAAACACCATATATTTT
cdr3_aa: CASSADNSGNTIYF

v_call: TRBV4-2
j_call: TRBJ2-7
d_call: TRBD2
cdr3_length: 16
clone_size: .
cdr3_nt: TGTGCCAGCAGCCAAGAGAGGACTAGCGGGTTTTACGAGCAGTACTTC
cdr3_aa: CASSQERTSGFYEQYF